This T cell receptor beta chain was sequenced during a study of shared clonotypes between healthy human individuals. Study-level findings and limits: The study found about 5% of naive CD4 clonotypes shared across a few donors.

As for this clone: The antigen is undetermined.

An assay was performed, and its level was deep. As handled by the study authors: With immunoSEQ giving junction-only sequences and no quality scores, filtering differed. Assay: immunoSEQ multiplex PCR; the TCRdb copy retains only in-frame clones and omits some. Clone size and V and J calls were adopted from that table, with D and trimming inferred from the DNA. This table has millions of clones, 85% to 95% appearing once. Within Nashville, Tennessee resided all donors, each a Caucasian adult. This CDR3 is built from 14 residues. Per the germline V gene, CDR1 is LNHDA and CDR2 is SQIVND (reference sequence). V was cut by 3 bases and J by 0 bases, with 8 bases left in between.

The gene calls are TRBV19 and TRBJ1-1, with D unresolved. The sequenced sample consisted of naive CD4+ T cells sorted from blood. Subset defined: CD45RA+ positively selected. The source of this sequence is a man aged 18 to 30 in good health. This chain's CDR3 is CASSIVQMNTEAFF. The CDR3, as DNA: TGTGCCAGTAGTATTGTCCAGATGAACACTGAAGCTTTCTTT.